This paragraph covers one T cell receptor (beta chain) sequence. Its antigen is undetermined. Germline CDR1 reads SGDLS; CDR2 reads YYNGEE. After removal of 4 bases from V and 1 base from J, the junction contained 13 bases not matched to a gene. The length of the CDR3 is 17 residues. The data belong to a study of T cell responses to AZD1222 COVID-19 vaccine. At the level of the study: Pooling covered second doses at about 4 or about 12 weeks.

The study, taken as a whole, reports: With dominance at 160-218 and 743-854, vaccine-associated CD4 TCRs spanned spike. Regions left unmutated in variants are reportedly the target of nearly half of spike-specific TCRs.

This table comes from immunoSEQ multiplex PCR, and its TCRdb copy is limited to in-frame clones, with some not included. The sample records approximately 76,000 clones, about 87% being singletons. This TCR came from an adult in good health. The source material was peripheral blood, sampled on day 0 of AZD1222 vaccination. The rearrangement joins TRBV9 to TRBJ1-2, with 7 bases fitting TRBD1. CDR3 DNA: TGTGCCAGCAGCCTCCGAGGTATAGGGGGCGGTAACTATGGCTACACCTTC. It yields the protein CASSLRGIGGGNYGYTF.